A selection of T cell receptor beta chains follows, all from one sample in a study of blood T cell repertoires in COVID-19. Here immunoSEQ multiplex PCR was the method, and the copy in TCRdb shows in-frame clones only, minus some. The data hold about 240,000 clones, with around 86% observed a single time. Source material: PBMCs or T cells enriched from blood (not recorded which). All receptors come from a woman between 40 and 50 years old with acute COVID-19. Both conserved end residues are trimmed from each CDR3. The order of the fields is V gene, CDR3 protein.

V: TRBV19
CDR3: ASSRKQGALGLSTNEKLF

V: TRBV5-1
CDR3: ASSPRDRGEANTEAF

V: TRBV5-8
CDR3: ASSLRSGDRGYGYT

V: TRBV11-2
CDR3: ASSLDSKTQY

V: TRBV2
CDR3: ASRLGQASNQPQH

V: TRBV4-2
CDR3: ASSQDLLADNSYEQY

V: TRBV11-3
CDR3: ASSPSGPFGEQY

V: TRBV23-1
CDR3: ASSQSTGQAPRTYEQY

V: TRBV7-2
CDR3: ASSLPELAGSRYEQY

V: TRBV6-5
CDR3: ASSYSVRGNEQY

V: TRBV7-9
CDR3: ASSLALAEGGEQF

V: TRBV7-2
CDR3: ASSQRGASGEQF

V: TRBV3-1/TRBV3-2
CDR3: ASSQWISGSGYEQY

V: TRBV24-1
CDR3: ATSDSGQGTWETQY

V: TRBV6-1
CDR3: ASSESGPTYEQY

V: TRBV27
CDR3: ASSGQGPYEQY

V: TRBV5-1
CDR3: ASRVTGSEAF

V: TRBV13
CDR3: ASSLWGQGPREQY

V: TRBV5-8
CDR3: ASRPGALIAGESYEQY

V: TRBV18
CDR3: ASSTSGSLHEQF

V: TRBV25-1
CDR3: ASSDRGGHEQY

V: TRBV7-9
CDR3: ASSLPGGYGYT

V: TRBV19
CDR3: ASTPELLGDTQY